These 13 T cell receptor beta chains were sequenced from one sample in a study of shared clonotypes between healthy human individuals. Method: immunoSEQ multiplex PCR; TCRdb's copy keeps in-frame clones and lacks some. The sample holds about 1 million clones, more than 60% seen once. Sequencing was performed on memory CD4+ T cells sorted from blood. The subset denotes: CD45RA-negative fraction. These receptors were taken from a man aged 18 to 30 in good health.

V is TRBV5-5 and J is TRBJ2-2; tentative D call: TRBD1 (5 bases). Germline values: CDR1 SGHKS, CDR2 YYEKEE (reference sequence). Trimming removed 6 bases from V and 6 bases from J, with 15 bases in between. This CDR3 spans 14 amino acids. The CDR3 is CASNQAGHAGELFF. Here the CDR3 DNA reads TGTGCCAGCAACCAGGCAGGGCACGCCGGGGAGCTGTTTTTT.

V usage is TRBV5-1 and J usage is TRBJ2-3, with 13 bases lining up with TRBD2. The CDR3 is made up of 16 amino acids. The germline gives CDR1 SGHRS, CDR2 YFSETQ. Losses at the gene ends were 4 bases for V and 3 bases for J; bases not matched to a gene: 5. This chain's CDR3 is CASSRTSGGVTDTQYF. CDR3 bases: TGCGCCAGCAGCCGCACTAGCGGGGGGGTAACAGATACGCAGTATTTT.

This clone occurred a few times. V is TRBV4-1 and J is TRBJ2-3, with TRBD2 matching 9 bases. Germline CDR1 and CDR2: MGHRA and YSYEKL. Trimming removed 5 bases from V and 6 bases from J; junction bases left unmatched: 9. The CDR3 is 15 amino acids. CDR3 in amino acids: CASSARLAGADTQYF. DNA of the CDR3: TGCGCCAGCAGCGCCCGATTAGCGGGAGCGGATACGCAGTATTTT.

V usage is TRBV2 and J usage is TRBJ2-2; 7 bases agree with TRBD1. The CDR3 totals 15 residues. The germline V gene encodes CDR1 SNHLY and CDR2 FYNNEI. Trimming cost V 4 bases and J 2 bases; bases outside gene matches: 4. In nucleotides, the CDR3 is TGTGCCAGCAGTGGACAGGGAAGTAACACCGGGGAGCTGTTTTTT. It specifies CASSGQGSNTGELFF. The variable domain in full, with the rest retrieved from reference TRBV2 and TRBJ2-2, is EPEVTQTPSHQVTQMGQEVILRCVPISNHLYFYWYRQILGQKVEFLVSFYNNEISEKSEIFDDQFSVERPDGSNFTLKIRSTKLEDSAMYFCASSGQGSNTGELFFGEGSRLTVL.

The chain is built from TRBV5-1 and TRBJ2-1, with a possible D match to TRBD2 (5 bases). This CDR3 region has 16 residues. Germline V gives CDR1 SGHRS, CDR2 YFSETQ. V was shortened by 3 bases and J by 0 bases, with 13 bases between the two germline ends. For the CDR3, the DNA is TGCGCCAGCAGCTCACCTCTAGCAAGCTCCTACAATGAGCAGTTCTTC. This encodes CASSSPLASSYNEQFF. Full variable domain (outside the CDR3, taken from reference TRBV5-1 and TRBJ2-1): KAGVTQTPRYLIKTRGQQVTLSCSPISGHRSVSWYQQTPGQGLQFLFEYFSETQRNKGNFPGRFSGRQFSNSRSEMNVSTLELGDSALYLCASSSPLASSYNEQFFGPGTRLTVL.

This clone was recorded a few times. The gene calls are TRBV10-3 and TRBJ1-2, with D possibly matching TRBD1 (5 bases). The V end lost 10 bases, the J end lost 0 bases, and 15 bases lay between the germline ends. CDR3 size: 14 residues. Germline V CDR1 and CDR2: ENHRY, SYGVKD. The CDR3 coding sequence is TGTGCCACCAAGCAGGGATCCCCTAACTATGGCTACACCTTC. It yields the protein CATKQGSPNYGYTF.

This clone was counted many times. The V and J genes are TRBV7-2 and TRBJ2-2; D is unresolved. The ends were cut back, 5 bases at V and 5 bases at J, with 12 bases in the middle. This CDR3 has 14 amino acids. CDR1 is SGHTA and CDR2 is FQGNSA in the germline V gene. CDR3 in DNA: TGTGCCAGCAGCCCATCTCAAACGACCGGGGAGCTGTTTTTT. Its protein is CASSPSQTTGELFF. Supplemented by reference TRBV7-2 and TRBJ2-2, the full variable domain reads GAGVSQSPSNKVTEKGKDVELRCDPISGHTALYWYRQSLGQGLEFLIYFQGNSAPDKSGLPSDRFSAERTGGSVSTLTIQRTQQEDSAVYLCASSPSQTTGELFFGEGSRLTVL.

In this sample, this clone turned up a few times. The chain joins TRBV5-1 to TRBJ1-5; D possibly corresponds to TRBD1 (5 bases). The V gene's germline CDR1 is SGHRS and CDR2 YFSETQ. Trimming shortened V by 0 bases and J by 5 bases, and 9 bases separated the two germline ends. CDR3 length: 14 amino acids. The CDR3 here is CASSLEAGHQPQHF. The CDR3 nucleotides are TGCGCCAGCAGCTTGGAGGCAGGGCATCAGCCCCAGCATTTT.

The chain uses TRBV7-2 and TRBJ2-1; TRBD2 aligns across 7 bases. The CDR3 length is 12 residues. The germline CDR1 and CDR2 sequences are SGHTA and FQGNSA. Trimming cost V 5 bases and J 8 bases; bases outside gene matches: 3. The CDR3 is CASSKLAHEQFF. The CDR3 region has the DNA TGTGCCAGCAGCAAACTAGCGCATGAGCAGTTCTTC.

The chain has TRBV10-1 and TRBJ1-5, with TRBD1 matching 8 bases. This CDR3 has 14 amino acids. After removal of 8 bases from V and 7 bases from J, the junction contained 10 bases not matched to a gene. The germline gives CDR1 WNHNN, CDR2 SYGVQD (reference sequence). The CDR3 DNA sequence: TGCGCCAGCTCAGGACAGGGTCTAGGGCAGCCCCAGCATTTT. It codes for CASSGQGLGQPQHF.

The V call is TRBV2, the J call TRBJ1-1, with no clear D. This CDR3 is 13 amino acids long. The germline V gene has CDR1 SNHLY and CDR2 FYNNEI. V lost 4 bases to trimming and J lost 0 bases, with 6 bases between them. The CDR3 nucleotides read TGTGCCAGCAGTGCCCAGTTGAACACTGAAGCTTTCTTT. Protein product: CASSAQLNTEAFF.

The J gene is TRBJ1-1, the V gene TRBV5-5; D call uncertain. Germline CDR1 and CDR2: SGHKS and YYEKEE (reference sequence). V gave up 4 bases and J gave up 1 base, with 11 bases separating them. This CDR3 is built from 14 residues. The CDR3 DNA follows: TGTGCCAGCAGCCAAAAACCGGGGAACACTGAAGCTTTCTTT. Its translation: CASSQKPGNTEAFF.

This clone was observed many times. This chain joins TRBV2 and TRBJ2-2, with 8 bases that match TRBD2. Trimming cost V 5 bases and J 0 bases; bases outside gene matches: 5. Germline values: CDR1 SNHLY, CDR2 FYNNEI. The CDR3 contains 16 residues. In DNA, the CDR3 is TGTGCCAGCAGTTCTAGCGGGCAAACGAACACCGGGGAGCTGTTTTTT. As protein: CASSSSGQTNTGELFF.